This T cell receptor (beta chain) was observed in a study of blood T cell repertoires in COVID-19. Turning to the study itself: Samples representing acute and convalescent COVID-19 were sourced from the United States, Italy and Spain.

The participants were between about 18 and 100 years old and came from under 25 US areas. Participants reported their clinical history, and cohort assignment relied on those reports. How the authors handled the data: Reference gene primers were amplified, and this amplification served to estimate nucleated cell counts. Method: immunoSEQ multiplex PCR; TCRdb's copy keeps in-frame clones and lacks some. Clone size and V and J calls were adopted from that table, with D and trimming inferred from the DNA. The profile shows 170,000 or so clones, around nine tenths of them singletons. Germline V gene data show CDR1 as KGHSH and CDR2 as LQKENI. V was clipped by 3 bases and J by 9 bases; unmatched bases: 9. CDR3 length: 15 residues.

The source is a woman between 45 and 65 years old who had recovered from COVID-19. This chain uses TRBV18 with TRBJ2-1, with 9 positions matching TRBD1. The sequencing sample was made of PBMCs or T cells enriched from blood (not recorded which). The CDR3 coding sequence is TGTGCCAGCTCACCGCTCCCTCGACAGGGGGGTGAGCAGTTCTTC. It codes for CASSPLPRQGGEQFF.